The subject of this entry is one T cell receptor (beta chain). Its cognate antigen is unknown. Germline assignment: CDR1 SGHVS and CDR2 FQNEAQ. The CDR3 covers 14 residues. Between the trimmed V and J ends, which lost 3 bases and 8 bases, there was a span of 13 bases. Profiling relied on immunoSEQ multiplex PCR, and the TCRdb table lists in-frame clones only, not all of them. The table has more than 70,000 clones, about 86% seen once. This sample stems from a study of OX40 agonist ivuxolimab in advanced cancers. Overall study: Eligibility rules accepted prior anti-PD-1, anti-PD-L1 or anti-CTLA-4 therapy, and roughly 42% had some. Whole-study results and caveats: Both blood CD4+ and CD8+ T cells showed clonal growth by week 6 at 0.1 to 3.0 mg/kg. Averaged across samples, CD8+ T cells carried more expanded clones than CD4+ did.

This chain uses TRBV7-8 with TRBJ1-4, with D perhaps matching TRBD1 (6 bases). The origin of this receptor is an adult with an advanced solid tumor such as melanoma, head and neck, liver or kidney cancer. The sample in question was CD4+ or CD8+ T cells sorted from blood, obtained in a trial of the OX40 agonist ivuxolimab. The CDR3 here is CASSLIRGPEKLFF. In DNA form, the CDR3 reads TGTGCCAGCAGCTTGATCCGGGGGCCGGAAAAACTGTTTTTT.